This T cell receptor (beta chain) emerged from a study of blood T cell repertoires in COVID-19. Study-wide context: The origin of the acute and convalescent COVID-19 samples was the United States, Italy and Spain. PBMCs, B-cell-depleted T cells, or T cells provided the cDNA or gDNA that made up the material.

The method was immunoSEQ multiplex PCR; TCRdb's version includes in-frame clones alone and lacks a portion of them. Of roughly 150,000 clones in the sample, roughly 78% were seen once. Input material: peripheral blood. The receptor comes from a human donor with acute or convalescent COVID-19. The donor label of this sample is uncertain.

For the CDR3, the DNA is TGTGCCAGCAGCCGCCGGACTAGCGGGGGGAACAATGAGCAGTTCTTC. This codes for CASSRRTSGGNNEQFF. V is TRBV3-1 (or the pseudogene TRBV3-2) and J is TRBJ2-1; 14 nucleotides line up with TRBD2. The J segment lost 5 bases and the V segment lost 4 bases, leaving 4 bases of the junction unmatched. CDR3 length: 16 amino acids. Germline loops: CDR1 LGHDT, CDR2 YNNKEL (reference sequence).